Listed below are T cell receptor beta chains from one sample, sequenced in a study of vaccination and CD4 T cells after COVID-19. MiXCR, run by TCRdb on the PCR reads, gives a single entry per CDR3 protein. The sample carries around 16,000 distinct CDR3 sequences, around 50% recorded once. Their antigens are not known. Sample: CD4+ T cells from blood, cultured in vitro, taken before SARS-CoV-2 vaccination. The receptors here all came from a human donor who had recovered from COVID-19. CDR3s include the opening cysteine and the closing phenylalanine or tryptophan. The D gene is left open where the match is weak. Clone size is shown for a subset of rows, as once, few, many or a class of expanded clone.

v_gene: TRBV5-1; j_gene: TRBJ2-5; abundance: NA; d_gene: TRBD2; CDR3nt: TGCGCCAGCAGCGGGACTAGCGGGAGCCGGGAGACCCAGTACTTC; CDR3aa: CASSGTSGSRETQYF
v_gene: TRBV2; j_gene: TRBJ2-1; abundance: NA; d_gene: NA; CDR3nt: TGTGCCAGCAGCGCACGTACTAGTGGTTCCTACAATGAGCAGTTCTTC; CDR3aa: CASSARTSGSYNEQFF
v_gene: TRBV6-1; j_gene: TRBJ1-1; abundance: NA; d_gene: NA; CDR3nt: TGTGCCAGCAGTCCCACCGGCCGGATGAACACTGAAGCTTTCTTT; CDR3aa: CASSPTGRMNTEAFF
v_gene: TRBV2; j_gene: TRBJ2-7; abundance: NA; d_gene: TRBD2; CDR3nt: TGTGCCAGCCGACTAGCGGTCGGTGAGCAGTACTTC; CDR3aa: CASRLAVGEQYF
v_gene: TRBV18; j_gene: TRBJ2-1; abundance: NA; d_gene: TRBD2; CDR3nt: TGTGCCAGCTCACCGGGCGGGGGCTCCTACAATGAGCAGTTCTTC; CDR3aa: CASSPGGGSYNEQFF
v_gene: TRBV7-2; j_gene: TRBJ2-3; abundance: few; d_gene: TRBD2; CDR3nt: TGTGCCAGCAAAAGCGGGAGTGGCACAGATACGCAGTATTTT; CDR3aa: CASKSGSGTDTQYF
v_gene: TRBV7-3; j_gene: TRBJ2-7; abundance: NA; d_gene: TRBD2; CDR3nt: TGTGCCAGCAGCTTACGAGGTGGCGGGAGTTCCTACGAGCAGTACTTC; CDR3aa: CASSLRGGGSSYEQYF
v_gene: TRBV7-6; j_gene: TRBJ1-6; abundance: NA; d_gene: NA; CDR3nt: TGTGCCAGCGGCAGGGATAATTCACCCCTCCACTTT; CDR3aa: CASGRDNSPLHF
v_gene: TRBV19; j_gene: TRBJ2-1; abundance: NA; d_gene: NA; CDR3nt: TGTGCCAGTAGTACGACGGGAGACGGTGAGCAGTTCTTC; CDR3aa: CASSTTGDGEQFF
v_gene: TRBV7-2; j_gene: TRBJ2-1; abundance: NA; d_gene: NA; CDR3nt: TGTGCCAGCAGCCCAGTGCGCCATTCTGAGCAGTTCTTC; CDR3aa: CASSPVRHSEQFF
v_gene: TRBV7-9; j_gene: TRBJ2-1; abundance: NA; d_gene: TRBD2; CDR3nt: TGTGCCAGCAGCCGAAGCACGATAGGTTTGGAGAGCGGGAGGGTTTACAATGAGCAGTTCTTC; CDR3aa: CASSRSTIGLESGRVYNEQFF
v_gene: TRBV7-8; j_gene: TRBJ2-1; abundance: NA; d_gene: NA; CDR3nt: TGTGCCAGCAGCCTATCTTTGGGTGAGCAGTTCTTC; CDR3aa: CASSLSLGEQFF
v_gene: TRBV4-3; j_gene: TRBJ2-5; abundance: NA; d_gene: TRBD1; CDR3nt: TGCGCCAGCAGCCCGGGCCGGGACAGGGGGGGAGAGACCCAGTACTTC; CDR3aa: CASSPGRDRGGETQYF
v_gene: TRBV27; j_gene: TRBJ1-6; abundance: few; d_gene: NA; CDR3nt: TGTGCCAGCCACGGTCGGGGAATCTATAATTCACCCCTCCACTTT; CDR3aa: CASHGRGIYNSPLHF